Sequencing of this TCR beta chain was carried out in a study of memory B cells and T cells in multiple sclerosis. Study-wide results and caveats: Shared clonotype counts depended on differing compartment clone-set sizes and were normalized.

This clone was detected once. Its antigen is as yet unknown. Sequencing used immunoSEQ multiplex PCR; TCRdb keeps in-frame clones, though not all of them. The sample carries some 48,000 clones, roughly four fifths recorded once. Germline values: CDR1 MNHEY, CDR2 SVGAGI. The CDR3 has 13 residues. V was pared by 6 bases and J by 0 bases, with 6 bases between. Stimulus-free culture yielded autoproliferating CFSE-dim and non-proliferating CFSE-high T cells, each sequenced separately. Replicate wells were pooled after 7 days of stimulus-free culture of approximately 50 million CFSE-labeled PBMCs. The PBMCs received around 0.55 uM CFSE and serum-free culture with no added stimuli.

The sample consisted of PBMCs from blood kept in culture. V is TRBV6-5 and J is TRBJ1-5; D unresolved. The TCR originated in a human donor with multiple sclerosis. CDR3 coding DNA: TGTGCCAGCAGCCCGAGTAGCAATCAGCCCCAGCATTTT. Its protein is CASSPSSNQPQHF.